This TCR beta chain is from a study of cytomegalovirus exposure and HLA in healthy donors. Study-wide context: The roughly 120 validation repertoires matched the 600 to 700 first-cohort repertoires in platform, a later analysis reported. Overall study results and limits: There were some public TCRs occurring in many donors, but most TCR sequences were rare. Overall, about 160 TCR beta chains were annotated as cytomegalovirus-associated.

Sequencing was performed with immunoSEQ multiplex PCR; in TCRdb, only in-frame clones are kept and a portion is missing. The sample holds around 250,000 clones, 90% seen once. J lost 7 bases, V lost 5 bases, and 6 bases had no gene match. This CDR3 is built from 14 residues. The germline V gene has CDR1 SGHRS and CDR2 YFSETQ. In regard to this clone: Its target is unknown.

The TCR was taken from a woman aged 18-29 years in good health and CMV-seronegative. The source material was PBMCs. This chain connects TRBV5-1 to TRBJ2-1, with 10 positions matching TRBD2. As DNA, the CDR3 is TGCGCCAGCAGTGTTCTAGCGGGGGAGAATGAGCAGTTCTTC. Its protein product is CASSVLAGENEQFF.